The 32 T cell receptor beta chains below come from one sample, sequenced in a study of esophageal squamous cell carcinoma under preoperative chemotherapy (dated by TCRdb to the late 2010s). The library was obtained by PCR. Reads for this sample came from a HiSeq X Ten. TCRdb passed the public sequencing reads through fastp at Q25 and MiXCR, retaining productive beta sequences. Rows are combined by CDR3 protein, so each entry shows the most common genes and DNA. The table for this sample lists roughly 30,000 distinct CDR3 sequences; 40% to 65% of them were counted only once. The top ten hold roughly 23% of the sample. The label giving this sample's time point can be read as: after preoperative PTX-NDP chemotherapy. This material was obtained from a patient given preoperative chemotherapy. These receptors came from a human donor with esophageal squamous cell carcinoma. The donor label of this sample is uncertain.

This clonotype was seen more than once but under ten times. This CDR3 is missing its conserved last phenylalanine or tryptophan, likely due to a read error. It is unclear where the CDR3 begins or ends on the DNA, so no DNA is shown, and the CDR3 is as TCRdb lists it. The chain couples TRBV7-2 to TRBJ2-5; the tabulated D call, TRBD1, remains unverified against the DNA. In germline, CDR1 is SGHTA, CDR2 FQGNSA. Ends included, the CDR3 has 14 residues. The CDR3 region is CASSSYGGQATQYS.

This clonotype was seen ten or more times. The chain has TRBV13 and TRBJ2-2; 8 bases match TRBD2. This CDR3 has 16 amino acids. Germline CDR1 PRHDT, CDR2 FYEKMQ (reference sequence). V shed 0 bases, J shed 3 bases, and the junction held 3 bases outside the gene matches. The CDR3 region is CASSLGPSGYTGELFF. The CDR3 DNA follows: TGTGCCAGCAGCTTAGGTCCTAGCGGGTACACCGGGGAGCTGTTTTTT.

In this sample, this clonotype turned up many times. The V and J genes are TRBV24-1 and TRBJ2-2; D is unclear. Per the germline V gene, CDR1 is KGHDR and CDR2 is SFDVKD. This CDR3 has 15 residues. Deletions cut 5 bases from V and 0 bases from J, with 9 bases between. The CDR3, as DNA: TGTGCCACCAGTGGGCCAGCCGCGAACACCGGGGAGCTGTTTTTT. This encodes CATSGPAANTGELFF.

This clonotype has ten or more counts. CDR3 sequence: CASSLSTGQGAEAFF. The CDR3 DNA reads as TGTGCCAGCAGTCTATCCACGGGACAGGGTGCTGAAGCTTTCTTT. V is TRBV9 and J is TRBJ1-1, with TRBD1 matching 9 bases. The CDR3 extends over 15 amino acids. Per the germline V gene, CDR1 is SGDLS and CDR2 is YYNGEE. V shed 5 bases and J 6 bases; nucleotides not matched to a gene: 11.

This sequence joins TRBV7-2 and TRBJ2-5; 11 bases match TRBD2. The germline V gene encodes CDR1 SGHTA and CDR2 FQGNSA. This CDR3 has 16 amino acids. After removal of 5 bases from V and 5 bases from J, the junction contained 10 bases not matched to a gene. This CDR3 is CASSIPLAGGAETQYF. The CDR3 bases are TGTGCCAGCAGCATCCCCCTAGCGGGGGGCGCCGAGACCCAGTACTTC.

In its sample, this clonotype was seen a few times. This chain joins TRBV6-1 and TRBJ1-4; D remains unclear. The V gene lost 2 bases and the J gene lost 5 bases, with 9 bases spanning the gap. This CDR3 region has 14 residues. Germline CDR1 reads MNHNS; CDR2 reads SASEGT. The CDR3 nucleotides are TGTGCCAGCAGTGAATCCACCAAGAATGAAAAACTGTTTTTT. It encodes CASSESTKNEKLFF.

This chain links TRBV12-3 or TRBV12-4 with TRBJ2-4; 12 bases fit TRBD2. The V and J ends lost 6 bases and 6 bases, in that order; junction bases with no gene match: 18. There are 19 residues in the CDR3. The CDR3 reads CASSRGWASGRAGGNIQYF. In nucleotides, the CDR3 is TGTGCCAGCAGCCGGGGGTGGGCTAGCGGGAGGGCCGGCGGAAACATTCAGTACTTC.

The chain joins TRBV6-1 to TRBJ2-3; D tentatively reads TRBD1 or TRBD2 (6 bases each). Gene TRBJ2-7 matches the end of the DNA better, so the J call may be wrong. The length of the CDR3 is 16 residues. Germline CDR1 reads MNHNS; CDR2 reads SASEGT. The CDR3 DNA is TGTGCCAGCGGGGGCAACGGGGGCGGCGGGGAAGAGACGCAGTACTTC. Amino acid sequence: CASGGNGGGGEETQYF.

This clonotype was counted many times. This rearrangement joins TRBV7-9 to TRBJ2-3, with D tentatively TRBD1 (6 bases). Germline CDR1 reads SEHNR; CDR2 reads FQNEAQ (reference sequence). V lost 5 bases and J 0 bases, leaving 18 bases between the germline ends. CDR3 size: 17 residues. The CDR3 sequence is CASSPRGEPLSTDTQYF. CDR3 nucleotides: TGTGCCAGCAGCCCCAGGGGTGAGCCTTTGAGCACAGATACGCAGTATTTT.

Remarks on this clonotype: The junction shows a germline mismatch at one end, possibly a read error. The V gene is TRBV7-6, the J gene TRBJ2-5, with D possibly being TRBD1 or TRBD2 (6 bases each). Germline V lookup: CDR1 SGHVS, CDR2 FNYEAQ. The CDR3 length is 14 residues. CDR3 coding DNA: TGTGCCAGCATCGGGGGCCGTGACCAAGAGACCCAGTATTTC. The encoded protein is CASIGGRDQETQYF.

The genes are TRBV5-1 and TRBJ2-2; D may match TRBD1 or TRBD2 (5 bases each). Germline assignment: CDR1 SGHRS and CDR2 YFSETQ. V was cut by 3 bases and J by 2 bases, with 20 bases left in between. The CDR3 loop spans 18 amino acids. The CDR3 reads CASSSRILGRTNTGELFF. In DNA, the CDR3 is TGCGCCAGCAGCTCCCGAATACTGGGACGGACTAACACCGGGGAGCTGTTTTTT.

Ten or more counts support this clonotype. The V and J genes are TRBV27 and TRBJ1-6, with 7 bases identical to TRBD1. Trimming removed 7 bases from V and 9 bases from J; junction bases left unmatched: 12. CDR3 length equals 15 residues. CDR1 MNHEY and CDR2 SMNVEV come from the germline V gene (reference sequence). CDR3 loop: CASTSFGTEFSPLHF. CDR3 DNA: TGTGCCAGCACCAGTTTCGGGACAGAATTTTCACCCCTCCACTTT.

This chain links TRBV7-8 with TRBJ2-3, with 12 bases that match TRBD2. The J call may be mistaken, given a closer DNA end match to TRBJ2-7. CDR1 is SGHVS and CDR2 is FQNEAQ in the germline V gene. The CDR3 is 16 residues long. CDR3: CASGDLAGGPEDTQYF. The CDR3 nucleotides read TGTGCCAGCGGCGACCTAGCGGGGGGGCCCGAAGATACGCAGTACTTC.

With regard to this clonotype: The junction does not match germline at one end; this may be a read error. The CDR3 DNA sequence: TGTGGCAGCAGCGCGGACAGCGCCGGGGCGCTGTTTTTT. Amino acid sequence: CGSSADSAGALFF. The genes are TRBV7-3 and TRBJ2-2; weak D call: TRBD1 (6 bases). The CDR3 contains 13 residues. The germline V gene has CDR1 SGHTA and CDR2 FQGTGA.

A note on this clonotype: Its ends do not fully match the called genes, so a read error is possible. The chain is built from TRBV7-6 and TRBJ2-3; D is perhaps TRBD1 (8 bases). The DNA matches TRBJ2-7 better at its end, which makes the J call doubtful. Per the germline V gene, CDR1 is SGHVS and CDR2 is FNYEAQ. CDR3 length equals 15 residues. For the CDR3, the DNA is TGTTCCAGGGGGCTAGGGGCGGGAGACACAGATACGCAGTACTTC. Protein: CSRGLGAGDTDTQYF.

V gene TRBV11-2 combines with J gene TRBJ2-3; D might be TRBD1 or TRBD2, each matching 5 bases. CDR3 size: 14 residues. Germline V gene sequence: CDR1 SGHAT, CDR2 FQNNGV. Trimming shortened V by 6 bases and J by 9 bases, and 19 bases separated the two germline ends. CDR3 sequence reads: CASRETRGGGTQYF. CDR3 DNA sequence: TGTGCCAGCAGGGAGACCCGGGGCGGAGGAACGCAGTATTTT.

In regard to this clonotype: Compared with germline, one end of the junction differs, possibly owing to a read error. This chain links TRBV7-6 with TRBJ2-3, with 8 bases aligning to TRBD2. Germline assignment: CDR1 SGHVS and CDR2 FNYEAQ. This CDR3 has 14 amino acids. In DNA form, the CDR3 reads TGTGCCAGCAGCTCGGGGGGGTTCACAGCTATTCAGTACTTT. As protein: CASSSGGFTAIQYF.

A note on this clonotype: One end of the junction fails to match germline, which may point to a read error. This chain joins TRBV7-3 and TRBJ2-3; perhaps TRBD1 as D (5 bases). This CDR3 spans 14 amino acids. Germline V gene data show CDR1 as SGHTA and CDR2 as FQGTGA. The CDR3 coding sequence is TGTGCCAGCAGGTTGGGGCGAGCCACAGATATGCAGTACTTT. Residues: CASRLGRATDMQYF. The full variable domain, rest sourced from reference TRBV7-3 and TRBJ2-3, is GAGVSQTPSNKVTEKGKYVELRCDPISGHTALYWYRQSLGQGPEFLIYFQGTGAADDSGLPNDRFFAVRPEGSVSTLKIQRTERGDSAVYLCASRLGRATDMQYFGPGTRLTVL.

This clonotype was seen a few times. This chain joins TRBV11-2 and TRBJ2-4, with TRBD2 matching over 11 bases. The length of the CDR3 is 15 residues. V lost 5 bases, J lost 13 bases, and 13 bases stayed unmatched. CDR1 is SGHAT, CDR2 FQNNGV, per germline. The CDR3: CASSVIAGGENTQYF. The CDR3 DNA reads TGTGCCAGCAGCGTCATAGCGGGGGGGGAAAACACCCAGTACTTC.

On this clonotype: An end of the junction differs from the germline gene, which may be a read error. The genes are TRBV7-3 and TRBJ2-6; a weak D match, TRBD1 (5 bases). CDR1 and CDR2 from the germline V gene are SGHTA and FQGTGA. The CDR3 covers 15 residues. The CDR3: CASSRTPTGANDLTF. Written as DNA, the CDR3 is TGTGCCAGCAGCAGGACACCGACTGGCGCCAACGACCTGACCTTC.

Regarding this clonotype: Germline and junction disagree at one end, which may indicate a read error. J is TRBJ2-4 and V is TRBV6-1; 9 nucleotides align to TRBD2. The length of the CDR3 is 14 residues. Germline CDR1 and CDR2: MNHNS and SASEGT. CDR3 nucleotides: TGTGGCAGCAGGGGGGGACTAGCCGTCGATACGCAGTACTTC. This translates into CGSRGGLAVDTQYF.

This clonotype was counted a single time. For the CDR3, the DNA is TGTGCCCGGGCCCTCCAGACTGATAACACCGGTACGCAGTATTTT. As protein: CARALQTDNTGTQYF. The chain combines TRBV7-6 with TRBJ2-3; D is unclear. Germline CDR1 reads SGHVS; CDR2 reads FNYEAQ. This CDR3 is built from 15 residues. Trimming stripped 11 bases from V and 8 bases from J, with 26 bases between. Complete variable domain (other parts from reference TRBV7-6 and TRBJ2-3): GAGVSQSPRYKVTKRGQDVALRCDPISGHVSLYWYRQALGQGPEFLTYFNYEAQQDKSGLPNDRFSAERPEGSISTLTIQRTEQRDSAMYRCARALQTDNTGTQYFGPGTRLTVL.

In nucleotides, the CDR3 is TGTGCCAGCAGCTTTGGCGGTGGCTACACCTTC. Translated: CASSFGGGYTF. The chain uses TRBV7-2 and TRBJ1-2; D remains unclear. Per the germline V gene, CDR1 is SGHTA and CDR2 is FQGNSA. Trimming shortened V by 3 bases and J by 7 bases, and 6 bases separated the two germline ends. This CDR3 spans 11 amino acids.

The chain couples TRBV6-1 to TRBJ2-2; the D gene could be TRBD1 or TRBD2 (5 bases each). The germline V gene encodes CDR1 MNHNS and CDR2 SASEGT. Trimming stripped 5 bases from V and 13 bases from J, with 20 bases between. The CDR3 has 14 residues. CDR3: CASSKAVHTGTLFF. CDR3 in DNA: TGTGCCAGCAGTAAGGCAGTGCACACCGGGACGCTGTTTTTT.

This clonotype was picked up many times. This chain joins TRBV12-3 or TRBV12-4 and TRBJ2-5; a possible D gene is TRBD2 (6 bases). The J call is in doubt because the DNA end fits TRBJ2-7 better. This CDR3 has 12 residues. In DNA form, the CDR3 reads TGTGCCAGCAGTCCGGGGGTGTACGAGCAGTACTTC. Protein sequence: CASSPGVYEQYF.

V gene TRBV7-8 combines with J gene TRBJ2-4, with D hard to call. V was shortened by 1 base and J by 13 bases, with 20 bases between the two germline ends. This CDR3 is built from 15 residues. Germline V gives CDR1 SGHVS, CDR2 FQNEAQ. The CDR3 loop is CASSLVVGGTNTQYF. CDR3 DNA: TGTGCCAGCAGCTTAGTGGTGGGCGGCACAAACACGCAGTACTTC.

This chain connects TRBV12-5 to TRBJ2-1; D call uncertain. The J call may be faulty, since TRBJ2-7 better matches the DNA end. This CDR3 spans 14 amino acids. Germline V gives CDR1 LGHNT, CDR2 FRNRAP. CDR3 nucleotides: TGTGCTAGTGGACTCGGGCGGTATGAGGACGAGCAGTACTTC. It translates to CASGLGRYEDEQYF.

The chain joins TRBV7-6 to TRBJ2-3, with 7 nucleotides matching TRBD2. Germline V gene data show CDR1 as SGHVS and CDR2 as FNYEAQ. This CDR3 has 15 amino acids. The V gene end was trimmed by 4 bases and the J gene end by 0 bases; junction bases not matched to a gene: 4. The CDR3 protein is CASSSFSGSTDTQYF. The CDR3 nucleotides read TGTGCCAGCAGCTCCTTTAGCGGGAGCACAGATACGCAGTATTTT.

The chain links TRBV19 to TRBJ2-1, with D possibly being TRBD1 or TRBD2 (5 bases each). The DNA end favors TRBJ2-7, so the J call may be wrong. Looked up from germline, CDR1 is LNHDA and CDR2 is SQIVND (reference sequence). The CDR3 is 16 amino acids. The CDR3 nucleotides are TGTGCCAGTAGTCCAACTGTGGGGGTAGCCTACAATGAGCAGTACTTC. Its translation: CASSPTVGVAYNEQYF.

The V call is TRBV6-1, the J call TRBJ2-5, with TRBD1 matching 12 bases. In germline, CDR1 is MNHNS, CDR2 SASEGT. Losses at the gene ends were 8 bases for V and 5 bases for J; bases not matched to a gene: 6. There are 14 residues in the CDR3. CDR3 bases: TGTGCCAGCTCCCGGGACAGGGGGCTGGAGACCCAGTACTTC. Protein product: CASSRDRGLETQYF.

This rearrangement joins TRBV12-3 or TRBV12-4 to TRBJ2-3; TRBD2 is a possible D gene (5 bases). The CDR3 has 12 residues. Trimming shortened V by 10 bases and J by 1 base, and 9 bases separated the two germline ends. The CDR3 loop reads CAIREGTDTQYF. In DNA, the CDR3 is TGTGCCATCCGGGAAGGCACAGATACGCAGTATTTT.

In its sample, this clonotype was seen a few times. The CDR3 coding sequence is TGTGCCAGCAGCCTTTCGGGACGAGAGCAGTACTTC. It yields the protein CASSLSGREQYF. V gene TRBV12-3 or TRBV12-4 combines with J gene TRBJ2-1; the D call may be TRBD1 or TRBD2 (5 bases each). The end of the DNA fits TRBJ2-7 better, so the J call may be wrong. This CDR3 has 12 amino acids.